This TCR beta chain was recorded in a study of vaccination effects on CD4 cells after COVID-19. A word on this clone: Its cognate antigen is unknown.

Profiling relied on immunoSEQ multiplex PCR, and the TCRdb table lists in-frame clones only, not all of them. The repertoire has more than 20,000 clones, about 81% of them found once; the top ten carry around 38%. The germline gives CDR1 LNHDA, CDR2 SQIVND (reference sequence). This CDR3 spans 13 amino acids. V trimming: 9 bases; J trimming: 5 bases; junction bases outside the gene matches: 8. Broader study findings: In convalescents, spike-reactive clones (those seen post-vaccine) were mainly new vaccine-induced clones. Marked clonal contraction was seen late after vaccination (in both infection- and vaccine-induced clones).

ViraFEST expansion of antigen-specific CD4+ T cells with viral peptide pools preceded sequencing. CD4+ T cell isolation took place after more than eight days of culture. Infection with SARS-CoV-2 occurred in the person between March and December 2020, and PCR confirmed it. They grew 2 million to 2.5 million PBMC in each well, adding 10 IU/ml IL-2 and roughly 9.3 ug/ml peptides. IL-2 medium was substituted for half the medium on days 3 and 7. Sequencing was performed on CD4+ T cells from PBMCs cultured with a peptide pool, taken before COVID-19 vaccination. The sequence came from a human donor who had a prior SARS-CoV-2 infection. The rearrangement joins TRBV19 to TRBJ2-5; 8 nucleotides agree with TRBD1. CDR3 sequence: CASMDRAAETQYF. CDR3 DNA sequence: TGTGCCAGCATGGACAGGGCGGCGGAGACCCAGTACTTC.